What follows are 18 T cell receptor beta chains derived from one specimen sequenced in a study of blood T cell repertoires in COVID-19. The method was immunoSEQ multiplex PCR; TCRdb's version includes in-frame clones alone and lacks a portion of them. The data hold 240,000 or so clones, with about nine tenths observed a single time. Sequencing input: PBMCs or T cells enriched from blood (not recorded which). The receptors come from a man between 45 and 60 years old who had been exposed to COVID-19.

The chain carries TRBV5-1 and TRBJ1-1, with 11 bases lining up with TRBD1. From germline, CDR1 is SGHRS and CDR2 YFSETQ. The CDR3 totals 14 residues. V shed 3 bases and J 6 bases; nucleotides not matched to a gene: 4. Here the CDR3 reads CASSSDRGRAEAFF. The DNA of the CDR3 is TGCGCCAGCAGCTCGGACAGGGGGCGGGCTGAAGCTTTCTTT.

The chain is built from TRBV24-1 and TRBJ1-2; D perhaps matches TRBD1 (6 bases). There are 12 residues in the CDR3. CDR1 is KGHDR, CDR2 SFDVKD, per germline. V lost 4 bases and J lost 9, with 11 bases in between. The DNA of the CDR3 is TGTGCCACCAGTGACGGACAGACCAGCTACACCTTC. Protein product: CATSDGQTSYTF.

This clone came up once. This chain uses TRBV10-2 with TRBJ2-1; TRBD1 aligns across 8 bases. Germline assignment: CDR1 WSHSY and CDR2 SAAADI. Trimming at V came to 7 bases and at J to 8 bases, leaving 16 bases not matched to a gene. The CDR3 runs 16 residues. The CDR3 DNA reads as TGCGCCAGCAAATATCTTGAGGACAGGGCAGGACATGAGCAGTTCTTC. Its translation: CASKYLEDRAGHEQFF.

This chain connects TRBV2 to TRBJ1-4; 8 bases line up with TRBD1. This CDR3 contains 13 residues. Trimming removed 6 bases from V and 7 bases from J; junction bases left unmatched: 4. CDR1 is SNHLY, CDR2 FYNNEI, per germline. The CDR3 nucleotides are TGTGCCAGCAGCGAGACAGGGGCTGAAAAACTGTTTTTT. It yields the protein CASSETGAEKLFF. The full variable domain, with the rest looked up from reference TRBV2 and TRBJ1-4, is EPEVTQTPSHQVTQMGQEVILRCVPISNHLYFYWYRQILGQKVEFLVSFYNNEISEKSEIFDDQFSVERPDGSNFTLKIRSTKLEDSAMYFCASSETGAEKLFFGSGTQLSVL.

The chain recombines TRBV9 with TRBJ1-2; maybe TRBD1 (5 bases). Germline V gene data show CDR1 as SGDLS and CDR2 as YYNGEE. The CDR3 runs to 14 residues. The V end lost 3 bases, the J end lost 6 bases, and 15 bases lay between the germline ends. CDR3 sequence (DNA): TGTGCCAGCAGCGGCAGCGGGGGGAGGAATGGCTACACCTTC. Its protein is CASSGSGGRNGYTF.

The rearrangement uses TRBV28 and TRBJ2-7, with 9 bases identical to TRBD1. The trim removed 6 bases at V and 0 bases at J, leaving 3 bases unmatched. In germline, CDR1 is MDHEN, CDR2 SYDVKM. The CDR3 length is 14 residues. The CDR3 here is CASRTGGSSYEQYV. CDR3 in DNA: TGTGCCAGCAGGACAGGGGGGAGCTCCTACGAGCAGTACGTC.

The chain is built from TRBV6-6 and TRBJ2-7; TRBD1 aligns across 8 bases. V lost 5 bases and J lost 5; bases outside the gene matches: 14. The CDR3 has 16 residues. CDR1 MNHNY and CDR2 SVGAGI come from the germline V gene (reference sequence). The CDR3 sequence is CASSLLQGALAHEQYV. DNA for the CDR3: TGTGCCAGCAGTCTACTTCAGGGGGCTCTTGCCCACGAGCAGTACGTC.

The chain joins TRBV5-6 to TRBJ1-5, with D unclear. Trimming took off 1 base at V and 0 bases at J, with 8 bases between the two ends. In germline, CDR1 is SGHDT, CDR2 YYEEEE. The CDR3 has 15 residues. CDR3 bases: TGTGCCAGCAGCTTGCGGCAGGTTAGCAATCAGCCCCAGCATTTT. It codes for CASSLRQVSNQPQHF.

This clone was seen a single time. This chain uses TRBV9 with TRBJ1-1; D gene ambiguous. The CDR3 sequence is 12 residues long. The germline V gene encodes CDR1 SGDLS and CDR2 YYNGEE. V lost 3 bases, J lost 5 bases, and 8 bases lay in between. The CDR3 region has the DNA TGTGCCAGCAGCGGGGGAGGGACTGAAGCTTTCTTT. Encoded protein: CASSGGGTEAFF.

V usage is TRBV12-3 or TRBV12-4 and J usage is TRBJ1-5, with TRBD1 as a possible D gene (6 bases). The CDR3 spans 13 residues. V was shortened by 6 bases and J by 5 bases, with 11 bases between the two germline ends. The CDR3 coding sequence is TGTGCCAGCAGCGTGGACAGTTATCAGCCCCAGCATTTT. Residues: CASSVDSYQPQHF.

This chain uses TRBV6-5 with TRBJ1-2, with D tentatively TRBD1 (6 bases). Germline-derived CDR1 and CDR2 are MNHEY and SVGAGI. This CDR3 spans 15 amino acids. V lost 6 bases to trimming and J lost 4 bases, with 18 bases between them. CDR3 DNA sequence: TGTGCCAGCAGGCCCGGGACATATAATTCCTATGGCTACACCTTC. Its translation is CASRPGTYNSYGYTF.

The rearrangement links TRBV7-2 to TRBJ2-5; no definite D call. V was clipped by 1 base and J by 4 bases, with 7 bases between them. The germline CDR1 and CDR2 sequences are SGHTA and FQGNSA. The CDR3 has 13 residues. The CDR3 DNA follows: TGTGCCAGCAGCTTAGGTCGCGTAGAGACCCAGTACTTC. This sequence encodes CASSLGRVETQYF. Using reference TRBV7-2 and TRBJ2-5 for the parts outside the CDR3, the full variable domain is GAGVSQSPSNKVTEKGKDVELRCDPISGHTALYWYRQSLGQGLEFLIYFQGNSAPDKSGLPSDRFSAERTGGSVSTLTIQRTQQEDSAVYLCASSLGRVETQYFGPGTRLLVL.

This clone was seen a single time. The chain recombines TRBV7-8 with TRBJ2-7, with a weak D call TRBD1 (5 bases). The V and J ends lost 2 bases and 3 bases respectively, with 14 bases between them. The germline V gene has CDR1 SGHVS and CDR2 FQNEAQ. The CDR3 has 15 residues. CDR3 loop: CASSLPVTESYEQYF. The DNA of the CDR3 is TGTGCCAGCAGCTTACCCGTGACAGAAAGCTACGAGCAGTACTTC.

The chain uses TRBV7-3 and TRBJ2-2; TRBD1 aligns across 10 bases. The V segment lost 5 bases and the J segment 12 bases; nucleotides outside the gene matches: 9. This CDR3 contains 14 residues. Germline V CDR1 and CDR2: SGHTA, FQGTGA. In DNA, the CDR3 is TGTGCCAGCAGCCCGACAGGGGGCAGGTTTAAGCTGTTTTTT. Translation gives CASSPTGGRFKLFF.

The chain uses TRBV28 and TRBJ2-7; D not certain. Looked up from germline, CDR1 is MDHEN and CDR2 is SYDVKM. The CDR3 loop spans 13 amino acids. Trimming stripped 7 bases from V and 3 bases from J, with 13 bases between. CDR3 protein: CASNLGAGYEQYV. The CDR3 bases are TGTGCCAGCAACTTAGGAGCCGGCTACGAGCAGTACGTC.

The chain is built from TRBV6-5 and TRBJ1-5, with D maybe TRBD1 (6 bases). The CDR3 length is 13 residues. Germline-derived CDR1 and CDR2 are MNHEY and SVGAGI. Trimming left V 10 bases short and J 3 bases short, with 13 bases between. CDR3 region: CATSDRFNQPQHF. The CDR3 DNA sequence: TGTGCCACCTCGGACAGATTCAATCAGCCCCAGCATTTT.

The chain is built from TRBV24-1 and TRBJ2-2, with 12 bases matching TRBD2. The CDR3 has 16 amino acids. Trimming removed 4 bases from V and 4 bases from J; junction bases left unmatched: 3. Germline V CDR1 and CDR2: KGHDR, SFDVKD. The CDR3 sequence: CATSDRLAGATGELFF. For the CDR3, the DNA is TGTGCCACCAGTGACCGACTAGCGGGAGCCACCGGGGAGCTGTTTTTT.

The J gene is TRBJ2-2, the V gene TRBV2, with 7 bases lining up with TRBD2. The CDR3 is 15 amino acids. Unmatched junction bases numbered 10, after V lost 10 bases and J lost 2 bases. Germline V CDR1 and CDR2: SNHLY, FYNNEI. The CDR3, as DNA: TGTGCCACCGAGCGAGCGGGAAGAAACACCGGGGAGCTGTTTTTT. This codes for CATERAGRNTGELFF.